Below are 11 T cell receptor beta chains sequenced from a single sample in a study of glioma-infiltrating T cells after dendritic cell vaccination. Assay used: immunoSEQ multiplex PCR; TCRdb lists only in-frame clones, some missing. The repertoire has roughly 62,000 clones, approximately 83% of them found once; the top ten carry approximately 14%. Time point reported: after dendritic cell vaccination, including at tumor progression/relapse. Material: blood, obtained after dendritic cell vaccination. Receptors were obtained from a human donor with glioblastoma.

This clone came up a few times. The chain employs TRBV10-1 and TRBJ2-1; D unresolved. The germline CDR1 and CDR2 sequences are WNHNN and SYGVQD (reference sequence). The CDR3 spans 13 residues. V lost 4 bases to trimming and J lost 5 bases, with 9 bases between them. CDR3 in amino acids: CASSGVMDNEQFF. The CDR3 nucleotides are TGCGCCAGCAGTGGAGTAATGGACAATGAGCAGTTCTTC.

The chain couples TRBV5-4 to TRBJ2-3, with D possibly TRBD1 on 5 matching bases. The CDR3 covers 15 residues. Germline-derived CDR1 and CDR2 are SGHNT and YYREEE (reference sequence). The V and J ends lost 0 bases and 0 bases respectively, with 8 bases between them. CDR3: CASSLDRLSTDTQYF. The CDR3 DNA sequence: TGTGCCAGCAGCTTGGACAGGCTTAGCACAGATACGCAGTATTTT. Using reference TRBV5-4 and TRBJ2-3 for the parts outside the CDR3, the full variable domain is ETGVTQSPTHLIKTRGQQVTLRCSSQSGHNTVSWYQQALGQGPQFIFQYYREEENGRGNFPPRFSGLQFPNYSSELNVNALELDDSALYLCASSLDRLSTDTQYFGPGTRLTVL.

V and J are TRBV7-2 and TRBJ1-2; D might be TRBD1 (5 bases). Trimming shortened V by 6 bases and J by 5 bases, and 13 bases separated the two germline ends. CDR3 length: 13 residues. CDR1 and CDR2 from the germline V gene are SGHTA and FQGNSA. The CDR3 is CASRLSQEYGYTF. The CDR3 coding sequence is TGTGCCAGCAGACTATCACAGGAGTATGGCTACACCTTC. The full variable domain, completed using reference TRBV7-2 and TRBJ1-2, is GAGVSQSPSNKVTEKGKDVELRCDPISGHTALYWYRQSLGQGLEFLIYFQGNSAPDKSGLPSDRFSAERTGGSVSTLTIQRTQQEDSAVYLCASRLSQEYGYTFGSGTRLTVV.

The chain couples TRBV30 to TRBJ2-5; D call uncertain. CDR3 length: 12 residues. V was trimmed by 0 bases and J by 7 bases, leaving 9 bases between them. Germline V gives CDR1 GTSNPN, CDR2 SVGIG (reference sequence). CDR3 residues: CAWSVQALTQYF. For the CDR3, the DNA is TGTGCCTGGAGTGTACAAGCGTTGACCCAGTACTTC.

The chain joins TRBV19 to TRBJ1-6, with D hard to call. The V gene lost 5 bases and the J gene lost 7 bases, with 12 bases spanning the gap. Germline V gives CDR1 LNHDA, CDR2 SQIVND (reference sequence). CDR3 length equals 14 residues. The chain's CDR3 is CASSGRDGNSPLHF. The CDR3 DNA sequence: TGTGCCAGTAGTGGACGGGATGGGAATTCACCCCTCCACTTT.

The CDR3 sequence is CAWSAFTSGGGFEQFF. The CDR3 DNA is TGTGCCTGGAGTGCCTTTACTAGCGGGGGGGGATTTGAGCAGTTCTTC. The chain recombines TRBV30 with TRBJ2-1, with 13 positions matching TRBD2. The CDR3 runs 16 residues. V lost 1 base to trimming and J lost 9 bases; unmatched junction nucleotides: 9. The V gene's germline CDR1 is GTSNPN and CDR2 SVGIG (reference sequence).

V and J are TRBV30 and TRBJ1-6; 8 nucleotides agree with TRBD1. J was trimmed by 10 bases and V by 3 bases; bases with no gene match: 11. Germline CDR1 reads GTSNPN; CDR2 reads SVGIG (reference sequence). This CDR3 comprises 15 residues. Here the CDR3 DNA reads TGTGCCTGGAGCGGGGGACAGGCTGATATCTCACCCCTCCACTTT. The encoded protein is CAWSGGQADISPLHF.

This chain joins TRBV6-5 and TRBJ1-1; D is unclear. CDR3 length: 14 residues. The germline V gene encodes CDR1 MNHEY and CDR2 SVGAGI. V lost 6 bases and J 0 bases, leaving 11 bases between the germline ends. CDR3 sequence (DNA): TGTGCCAGCAGCTTTACAGACATGAACACTGAAGCTTTCTTT. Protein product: CASSFTDMNTEAFF.

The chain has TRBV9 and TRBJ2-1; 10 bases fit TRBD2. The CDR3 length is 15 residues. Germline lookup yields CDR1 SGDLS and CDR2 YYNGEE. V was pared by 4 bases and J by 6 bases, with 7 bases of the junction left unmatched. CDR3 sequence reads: CASSFSGGAFNEQFF. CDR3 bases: TGTGCCAGCAGCTTCAGCGGGGGGGCCTTCAATGAGCAGTTCTTC. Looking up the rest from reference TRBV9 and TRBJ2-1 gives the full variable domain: DSGVTQTPKHLITATGQRVTLRCSPRSGDLSVYWYQQSLDQGLQFLIQYYNGEERAKGNILERFSAQQFPDLHSELNLSSLELGDSALYFCASSFSGGAFNEQFFGPGTRLTVL.

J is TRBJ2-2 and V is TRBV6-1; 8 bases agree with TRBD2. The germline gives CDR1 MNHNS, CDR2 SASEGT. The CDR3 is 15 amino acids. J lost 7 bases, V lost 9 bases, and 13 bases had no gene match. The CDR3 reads CARNRGGDLGGELFF. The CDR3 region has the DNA TGTGCCAGAAACCGGGGGGGGGACCTGGGCGGGGAGCTGTTTTTT.

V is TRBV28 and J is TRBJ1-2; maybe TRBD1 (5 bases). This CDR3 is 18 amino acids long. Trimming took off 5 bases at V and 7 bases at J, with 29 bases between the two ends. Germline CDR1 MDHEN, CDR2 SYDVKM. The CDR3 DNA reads TGTGCCAGCAGTCCCCCGGAACCCTCGGGCAGATGGGACTCTGGCTACACCTTC. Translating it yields CASSPPEPSGRWDSGYTF.